This TCR beta chain was obtained from a study of siplizumab effects on memory and regulatory T cells. The length of the CDR3 is 14 residues. Germline CDR1 SGHTS, CDR2 YDEGEE. The V gene lost 0 bases and the J gene lost 4 bases, with 7 bases spanning the gap. The repertoire was sequenced with immunoSEQ multiplex PCR; TCRdb's copy has only in-frame clones and lacks some. Here the sample spans some 81,000 clones, roughly 94% being singletons. The rearrangement links TRBV5-8 to TRBJ2-2; no reliable D call. This TCR was sampled from a human donor in good health. What was sequenced was CD8+ T cells sorted from blood. CDR3: CASSLVLFTGELFF. In DNA form, the CDR3 reads TGTGCCAGCAGCTTGGTTCTGTTCACCGGGGAGCTGTTTTTT.